The clone carrying this T cell receptor (beta chain) was counted a few times. The antigen is unknown. The record originates from a study of vaccination and CD4 T cells after COVID-19. Study-wide context: Everyone enrolled got two doses of BNT162b2 or mRNA-1273 vaccine.

Sequencing of DNA taken from cultured CD4+ T cells relied on the Oncomine TCR Beta short-read assay. Cultured CD4+ T cells were the source of extracted genomic DNA. TCRdb analysed the PCR reads with MiXCR anew, one entry per CDR3 protein. The sample holds roughly 15,000 distinct CDR3 sequences, roughly 61% seen once. Treatment: approximately 11-day PBMC culture with coronavirus spike peptide pools or control peptides (ViraFEST assay). Researchers reported culturing roughly 2 million PBMCs per well with approximately 10 IU/ml IL-2 and approximately 10 ug/ml peptide pools. Broader study findings: Within the convalescent patients, spike mono-reactivity was found in 304 of 307 vaccine-specific clones.

The length of the CDR3 is 12 residues. Germline values: CDR1 DFQATT, CDR2 SNEGSKA (reference sequence). The clonotype was recovered from a human donor who had recovered from COVID-19. The sample was CD4+ T cells from blood, cultured in vitro. The chain combines TRBV20-1 with TRBJ1-1; maybe TRBD1 (5 bases). CDR3 nucleotides: TGCAGAGGGACCTCAGCGAACACTGAAGCTTTCTTT. Protein sequence: CRGTSANTEAFF.